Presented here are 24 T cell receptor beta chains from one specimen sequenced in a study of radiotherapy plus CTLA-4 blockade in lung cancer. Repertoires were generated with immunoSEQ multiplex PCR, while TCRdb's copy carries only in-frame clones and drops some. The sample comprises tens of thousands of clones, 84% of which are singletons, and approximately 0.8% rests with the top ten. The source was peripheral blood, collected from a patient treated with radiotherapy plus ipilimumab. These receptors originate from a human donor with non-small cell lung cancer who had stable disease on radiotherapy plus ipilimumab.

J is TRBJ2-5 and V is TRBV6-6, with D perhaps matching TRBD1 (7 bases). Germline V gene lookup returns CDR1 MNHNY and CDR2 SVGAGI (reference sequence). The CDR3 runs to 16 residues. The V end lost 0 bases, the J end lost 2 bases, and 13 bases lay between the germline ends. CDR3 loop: CASSYSAGGLQETQYF. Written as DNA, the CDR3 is TGTGCCAGCAGTTACTCTGCAGGGGGACTGCAAGAGACCCAGTACTTC.

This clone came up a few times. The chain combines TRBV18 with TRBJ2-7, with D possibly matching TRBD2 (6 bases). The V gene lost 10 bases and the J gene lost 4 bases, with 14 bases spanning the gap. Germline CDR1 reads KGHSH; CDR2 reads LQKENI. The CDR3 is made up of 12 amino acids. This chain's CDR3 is CATHEAGYEQYF. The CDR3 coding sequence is TGTGCCACCCACGAGGCGGGATACGAGCAGTACTTC. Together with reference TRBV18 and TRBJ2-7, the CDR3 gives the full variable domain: NAGVMQNPRHLVRRRGQEARLRCSPMKGHSHVYWYRQLPEEGLKFMVYLQKENIIDESGMPKERFSAEFPKEGPSILRIQQVVRGDSAAYFCATHEAGYEQYFGPGTRLTVT.

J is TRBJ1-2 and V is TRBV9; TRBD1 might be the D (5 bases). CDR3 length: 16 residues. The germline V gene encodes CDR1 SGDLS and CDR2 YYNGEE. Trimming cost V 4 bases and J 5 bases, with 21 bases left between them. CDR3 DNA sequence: TGTGCCAGCAGCCTCACCTTACAGGCTGGGGTGTATGGCTACACCTTC. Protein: CASSLTLQAGVYGYTF.

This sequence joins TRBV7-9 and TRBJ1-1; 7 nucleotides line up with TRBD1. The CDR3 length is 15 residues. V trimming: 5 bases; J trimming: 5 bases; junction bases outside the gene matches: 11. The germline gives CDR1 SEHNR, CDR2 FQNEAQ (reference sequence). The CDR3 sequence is CASSVEGAPGTEAFF. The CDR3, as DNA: TGTGCCAGCAGCGTCGAGGGGGCGCCGGGAACTGAAGCTTTCTTT.

CDR3 bases: TGTGCCAGCAGTGTACAGGGGGGAACCTCTGGAAACACCATATATTTT. Translating gives CASSVQGGTSGNTIYF. This rearrangement joins TRBV6-1 to TRBJ1-3, with 8 positions matching TRBD1. Germline CDR1 MNHNS, CDR2 SASEGT. There are 16 residues in the CDR3. V was clipped by 4 bases and J by 0 bases; unmatched bases: 5.

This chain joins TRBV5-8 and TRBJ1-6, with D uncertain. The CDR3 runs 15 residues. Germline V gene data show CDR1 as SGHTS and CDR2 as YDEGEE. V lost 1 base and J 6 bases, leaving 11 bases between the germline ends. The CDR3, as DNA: TGTGCCAGCAGCTTGTTAACATCAGCTAATTCACCCCTCCACTTT. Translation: CASSLLTSANSPLHF.

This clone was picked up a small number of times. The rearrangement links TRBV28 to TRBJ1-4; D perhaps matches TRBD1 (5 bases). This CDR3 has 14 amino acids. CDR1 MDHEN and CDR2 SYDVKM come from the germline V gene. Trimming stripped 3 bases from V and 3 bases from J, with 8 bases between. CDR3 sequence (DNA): TGTGCCAGCAGTTTTGAAGGGGCTAATGAAAAACTGTTTTTT. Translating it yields CASSFEGANEKLFF. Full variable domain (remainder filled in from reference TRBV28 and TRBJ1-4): DVKVTQSSRYLVKRTGEKVFLECVQDMDHENMFWYRQDPGLGLRLIYFSYDVKMKEKGDIPEGYSVSREKKERFSLILESASTNQTSMYLCASSFEGANEKLFFGSGTQLSVL.

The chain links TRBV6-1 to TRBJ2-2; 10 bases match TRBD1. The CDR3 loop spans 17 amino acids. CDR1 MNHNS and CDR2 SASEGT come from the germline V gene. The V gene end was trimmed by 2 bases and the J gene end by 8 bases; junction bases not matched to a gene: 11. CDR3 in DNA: TGTGCCAGCAGTGAACGGGGACAGGGGTTCTCCCCTGGGGAGCTGTTTTTT. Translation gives CASSERGQGFSPGELFF.

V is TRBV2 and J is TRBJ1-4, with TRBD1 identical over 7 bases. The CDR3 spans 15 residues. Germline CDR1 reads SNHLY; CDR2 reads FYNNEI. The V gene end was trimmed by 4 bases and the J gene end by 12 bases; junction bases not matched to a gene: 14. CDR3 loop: CASSGMDRSRGELFF. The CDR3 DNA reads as TGTGCCAGCAGTGGGATGGACAGGAGCAGGGGAGAACTGTTTTTT.

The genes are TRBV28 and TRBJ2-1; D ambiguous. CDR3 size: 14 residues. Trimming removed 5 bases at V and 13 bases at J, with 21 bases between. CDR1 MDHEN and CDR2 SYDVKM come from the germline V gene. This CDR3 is CASSPLPRTSQQFF. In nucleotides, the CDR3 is TGTGCCAGCAGTCCCTTACCGAGAACGTCCCAACAGTTCTTC.

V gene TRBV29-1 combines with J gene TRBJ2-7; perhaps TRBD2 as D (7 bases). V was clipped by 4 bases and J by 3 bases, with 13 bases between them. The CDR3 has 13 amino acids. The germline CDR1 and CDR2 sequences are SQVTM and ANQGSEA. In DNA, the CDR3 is TGCAGCGTTGGGGGGAGGGGGTACTACGAGCAGTACTTC. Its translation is CSVGGRGYYEQYF.

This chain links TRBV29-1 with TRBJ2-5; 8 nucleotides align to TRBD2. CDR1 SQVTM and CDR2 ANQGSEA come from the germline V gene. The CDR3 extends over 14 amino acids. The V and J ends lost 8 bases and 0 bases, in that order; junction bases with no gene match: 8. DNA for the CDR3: TGCAGCCTGCCGGGGCGGGGGGACCAAGAGACCCAGTACTTC. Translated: CSLPGRGDQETQYF.

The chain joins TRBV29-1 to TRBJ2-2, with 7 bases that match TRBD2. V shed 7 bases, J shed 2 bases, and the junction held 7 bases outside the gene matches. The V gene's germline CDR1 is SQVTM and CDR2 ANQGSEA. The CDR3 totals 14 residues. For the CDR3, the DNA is TGCAGCGCTGGACGGGGGGTAAACACCGGGGAGCTGTTTTTT. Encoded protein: CSAGRGVNTGELFF.

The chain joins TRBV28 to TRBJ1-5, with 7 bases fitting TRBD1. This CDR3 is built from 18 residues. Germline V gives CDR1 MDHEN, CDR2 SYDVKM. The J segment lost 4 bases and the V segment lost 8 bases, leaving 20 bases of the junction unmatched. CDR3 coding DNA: TGTGCCAGCGGTACAGGGGCTCGACCTCCTCCGGGTAATCAGCCCCAGCATTTT. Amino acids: CASGTGARPPPGNQPQHF.

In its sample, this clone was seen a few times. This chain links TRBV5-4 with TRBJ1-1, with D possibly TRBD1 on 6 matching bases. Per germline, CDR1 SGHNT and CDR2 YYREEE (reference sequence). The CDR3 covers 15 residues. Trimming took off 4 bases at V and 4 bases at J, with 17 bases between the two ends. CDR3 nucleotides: TGTGCCAGCAGCGCTCATCAGGGGCAGTCCACTGAAGCTTTCTTT. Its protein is CASSAHQGQSTEAFF.

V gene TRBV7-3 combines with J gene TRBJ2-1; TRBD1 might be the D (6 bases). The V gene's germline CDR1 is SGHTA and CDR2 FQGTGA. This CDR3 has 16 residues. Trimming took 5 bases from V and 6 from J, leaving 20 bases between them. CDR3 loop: CASSRRSGQLGNEQFF. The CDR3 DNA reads TGTGCCAGCAGCCGGCGGTCAGGACAGTTGGGCAATGAGCAGTTCTTC.

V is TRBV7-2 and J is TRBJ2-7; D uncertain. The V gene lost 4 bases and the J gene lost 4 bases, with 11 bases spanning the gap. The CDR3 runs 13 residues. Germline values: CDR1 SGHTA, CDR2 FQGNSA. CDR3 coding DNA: TGTGCCAGCAGCTCCTTACTGGGATACGAGCAGTACTTC. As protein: CASSSLLGYEQYF.

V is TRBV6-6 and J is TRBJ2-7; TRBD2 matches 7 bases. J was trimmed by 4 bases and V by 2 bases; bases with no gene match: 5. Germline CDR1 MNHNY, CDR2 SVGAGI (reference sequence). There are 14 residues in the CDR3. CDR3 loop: CASSYGGRVYEQYF. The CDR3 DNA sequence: TGTGCCAGCAGTTACGGAGGGAGGGTGTACGAGCAGTACTTC.

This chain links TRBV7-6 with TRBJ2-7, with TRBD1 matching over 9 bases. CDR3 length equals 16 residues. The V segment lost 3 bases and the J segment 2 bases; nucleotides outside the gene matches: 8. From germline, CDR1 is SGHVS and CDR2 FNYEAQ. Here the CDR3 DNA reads TGTGCCAGCAGCTTGTCTACGGGACAGGGAGCCTACGAGCAGTACTTC. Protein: CASSLSTGQGAYEQYF.

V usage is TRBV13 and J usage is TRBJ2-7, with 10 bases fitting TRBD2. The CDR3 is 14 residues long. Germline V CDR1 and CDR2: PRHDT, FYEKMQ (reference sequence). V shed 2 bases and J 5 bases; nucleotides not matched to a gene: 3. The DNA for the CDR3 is TGTGCCAGCAGCTTACCTAGCGGGGGTCACGAGCAGTACTTC. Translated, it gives CASSLPSGGHEQYF.

CDR3 residues: CSAREGAEQYF. The DNA for the CDR3 is TGCAGTGCTAGAGAAGGCGCTGAGCAGTACTTC. V gene TRBV20-1 combines with J gene TRBJ2-7; the D is unclear. The V end was cut by 0 bases, the J end by 7 bases, with 7 bases between. This CDR3 contains 11 residues. Looked up from germline, CDR1 is DFQATT and CDR2 is SNEGSKA (reference sequence).

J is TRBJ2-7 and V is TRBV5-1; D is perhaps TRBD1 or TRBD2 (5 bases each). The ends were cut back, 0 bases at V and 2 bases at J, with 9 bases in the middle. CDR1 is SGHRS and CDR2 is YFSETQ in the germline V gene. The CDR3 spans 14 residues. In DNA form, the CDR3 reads TGCGCCAGCAGCTTGGATCCGGGGCCCTACGAGCAGTACTTC. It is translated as CASSLDPGPYEQYF.

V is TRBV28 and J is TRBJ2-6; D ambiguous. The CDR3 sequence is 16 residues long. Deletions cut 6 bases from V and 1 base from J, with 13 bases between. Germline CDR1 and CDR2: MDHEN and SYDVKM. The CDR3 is CASRPRLGSGANVLTF. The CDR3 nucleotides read TGTGCCAGCAGGCCTAGGTTGGGTTCTGGGGCCAACGTCCTGACTTTC.

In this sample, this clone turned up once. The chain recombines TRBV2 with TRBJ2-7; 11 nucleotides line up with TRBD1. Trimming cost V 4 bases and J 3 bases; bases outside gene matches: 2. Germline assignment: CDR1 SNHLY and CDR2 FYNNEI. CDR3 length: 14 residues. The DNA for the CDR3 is TGTGCCAGCAGTGTCGGGACAGGGGGCTACGAGCAGTACTTC. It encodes CASSVGTGGYEQYF. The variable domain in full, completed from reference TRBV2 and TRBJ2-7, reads EPEVTQTPSHQVTQMGQEVILRCVPISNHLYFYWYRQILGQKVEFLVSFYNNEISEKSEIFDDQFSVERPDGSNFTLKIRSTKLEDSAMYFCASSVGTGGYEQYFGPGTRLTVT.